The subject of this entry is one T cell receptor beta chain. Its antigen is currently unknown. This record comes from a study of T cells in tuberculosis. The CDR3 totals 18 residues. The study's findings and limits: GMM-specific TCRs were nearer to active tuberculosis alpha repertoires, suggesting expansion.

Here immunoSEQ multiplex PCR was the method, and the copy in TCRdb shows in-frame clones only, minus some. The data show 35,000 to 50,000 clones, 94% seen once. The sequence was obtained from a donor aged 10-29 years with latent tuberculosis or without tuberculosis infection. Some clones in this sample may be carry-over from other donors' samples. The sample was PBMCs. J is TRBJ2-1 and V is TRBV21-1; the table's D call, TRBD2, was not checked against the DNA. TRBV21-1 represents a pseudogene. CDR3 residues: CASSKTPELAGVNNEQFF. DNA of the CDR3: TGTGCCAGCAGCAAAACCCCCGAACTAGCGGGAGTAAATAATGAGCAGTTCTTC.